The 15 T cell receptor beta chains below were found in one sample sequenced in a study of blood T cell repertoires in COVID-19. Sequencing was performed with immunoSEQ multiplex PCR; in TCRdb, only in-frame clones are kept and a portion is missing. The sample yields about 260,000 clones, 65% to 90% seen once. Sequences were obtained from peripheral blood. These TCRs come from a young man with active or convalescent COVID-19.

This sequence joins TRBV15 and TRBJ1-4; 9 nucleotides align to TRBD1. In germline, CDR1 is LNHNV, CDR2 YYDKDF (reference sequence). This CDR3 comprises 18 residues. Trimming took 2 bases from V and 6 from J; bases not matched to a gene: 13. Here the CDR3 reads CATSRIGTGISLDEKLFF. Here the CDR3 DNA reads TGTGCCACCAGCAGAATCGGGACAGGGATTTCTTTGGATGAAAAACTGTTTTTT.

The chain uses TRBV10-3 and TRBJ2-7; TRBD1 matches 8 bases. CDR1 ENHRY and CDR2 SYGVKD come from the germline V gene. J was trimmed by 6 bases and V by 2 bases; bases with no gene match: 12. This CDR3 region has 16 residues. CDR3: CAISEMAGQAFGEQYF. As DNA, the CDR3 is TGTGCCATCAGTGAGATGGCGGGACAGGCCTTTGGCGAGCAGTACTTC.

This sequence joins TRBV2 and TRBJ1-1, with unresolved D. The V end lost 2 bases, the J end lost 1 base, and 8 bases lay between the germline ends. CDR3 length: 14 amino acids. CDR1 is SNHLY, CDR2 FYNNEI, per germline. The CDR3 DNA follows: TGTGCCAGCAGTGAAAACAGCCAGAACACTGAAGCTTTCTTT. This sequence encodes CASSENSQNTEAFF.

The chain recombines TRBV16 with TRBJ1-2; a possible D gene is TRBD1 (6 bases). This CDR3 region has 15 residues. Germline-derived CDR1 and CDR2 are KGHSY and FQNENV. Trimming took 2 bases from V and 2 from J, leaving 12 bases between them. The CDR3, as DNA: TGTGCCAGCAGCCAAAACCGGGACACAAACTATGGCTACACCTTC. Its protein is CASSQNRDTNYGYTF.

This clone has only one observation. J is TRBJ1-1 and V is TRBV30; 7 positions match TRBD1. The CDR3 totals 12 residues. CDR1 and CDR2 from the germline V gene are GTSNPN and SVGIG (reference sequence). V trimming: 7 bases; J trimming: 0 bases; junction bases outside the gene matches: 2. The CDR3 here is CALTGMNTEAFF. The CDR3 nucleotides are TGTGCCTTGACAGGGATGAACACTGAAGCTTTCTTT.

The rearrangement uses TRBV5-6 and TRBJ1-6, with 9 bases aligning to TRBD1. The junction had 17 bases not matched to a gene; V was cut back by 5 bases and J by 14 bases. The CDR3 has 16 residues. Germline V lookup: CDR1 SGHDT, CDR2 YYEEEE. DNA for the CDR3: TGTGCCAGCAGTTCTTTCACCGGACAGGGGATATGGGCCCTCCACTTT. This gives the protein CASSSFTGQGIWALHF.

This sequence joins TRBV10-1 and TRBJ2-2; tentatively, D is TRBD2 (6 bases). Germline-derived CDR1 and CDR2 are WNHNN and SYGVQD (reference sequence). The CDR3 extends over 15 amino acids. Trimming removed 0 bases from V and 5 bases from J, with 10 bases in between. The CDR3 spells CASSESLGGTGELFF. The CDR3 coding sequence is TGCGCCAGCAGTGAGTCGCTTGGGGGGACCGGGGAGCTGTTTTTT.

The chain employs TRBV6-5 and TRBJ1-3, with D uncertain. CDR3 length: 15 residues. V shed 7 bases and J shed 0 bases, with 13 bases lying between them. Germline values: CDR1 MNHEY, CDR2 SVGAGI. DNA of the CDR3: TGTGCCAGCATCGAGGAGGTTAGCTCTGGAAACACCATATATTTT. Amino acid sequence: CASIEEVSSGNTIYF.

The V call is TRBV7-9, the J call TRBJ2-6; possibly TRBD1 for D (6 bases). V lost 5 bases, J lost 4 bases, and 9 bases lay in between. CDR1 and CDR2 (germline): SEHNR, FQNEAQ (reference sequence). CDR3 size: 14 residues. CDR3 in amino acids: CASSPGAGANVLTF. CDR3 in DNA: TGTGCCAGCAGCCCAGGGGCCGGGGCCAACGTCCTGACTTTC. Full variable domain (missing parts from reference TRBV7-9 and TRBJ2-6): DTGVSQNPRHKITKRGQNVTFRCDPISEHNRLYWYRQTLGQGPEFLTYFQNEAQLEKSRLLSDRFSAERPKGSFSTLEIQRTEQGDSAMYLCASSPGAGANVLTFGAGSRLTVL.

The table lists this clone with a count of one. This rearrangement joins TRBV4-1 to TRBJ1-1, with 10 nucleotides matching TRBD1. The CDR3 totals 16 residues. The germline V gene has CDR1 MGHRA and CDR2 YSYEKL. The junction had 7 bases not matched to a gene; V was cut back by 0 bases and J by 6 bases. CDR3 sequence: CASSQDSRTGGPEAFF. DNA of the CDR3: TGCGCCAGCAGCCAAGATAGCCGGACAGGGGGTCCTGAAGCTTTCTTT.

This chain uses TRBV4-1 with TRBJ2-5; the match to TRBD2 covers 7 bases. V dropped 1 base and J dropped 1; count of bases not matched to a gene: 0. CDR1 and CDR2 (germline): MGHRA, YSYEKL. The CDR3 length is 14 residues. The DNA of the CDR3 is TGCGCCAGCAGCCAAGGGGAGGGCCAAGAGACCCAGTACTTC. Residues: CASSQGEGQETQYF.

The rearrangement links TRBV7-3 to TRBJ2-1; TRBD2 agrees at 11 bases. The ends lost 5 bases at V and 0 bases at J; junction bases unmatched: 15. The CDR3 length is 20 residues. CDR1 is SGHTA, CDR2 FQGTGA, per germline. The CDR3, as DNA: TGTGCCAGCAGCACCCTGTCTGCTAGCGGGGGGCCCAGCTCCTACAATGAGCAGTTCTTC. Amino acid sequence: CASSTLSASGGPSSYNEQFF.

The chain couples TRBV15 to TRBJ1-3; no definite D call. There are 16 residues in the CDR3. Germline lookup yields CDR1 LNHNV and CDR2 YYDKDF (reference sequence). V lost 0 bases and J lost 1, with 10 bases in between. The CDR3 here is CATSRDLGASGNTIYF. The CDR3 region has the DNA TGTGCCACCAGCAGAGATCTCGGAGCTTCTGGAAACACCATATATTTT.

The V gene is TRBV10-3, the J gene TRBJ2-1; 9 positions agree with TRBD2. The junction had 5 bases not matched to a gene; V was cut back by 0 bases and J by 5 bases. Germline CDR1 is ENHRY and CDR2 is SYGVKD. This CDR3 is built from 16 residues. Here the CDR3 DNA reads TGTGCCATCAGTGAGTCCGGGCGGGGGGGAGACAATGAGCAGTTCTTC. This sequence encodes CAISESGRGGDNEQFF.

The J gene is TRBJ2-4, the V gene TRBV3-1 (or the pseudogene TRBV3-2); the D is unclear. The CDR3 is 15 residues long. Trimming took 1 base from V and 1 from J, leaving 8 bases between them. CDR1 LGHDT and CDR2 YNNKEL come from the germline V gene (reference sequence). CDR3 region: CASSQAGFAKNIQYF. The CDR3 DNA reads TGTGCCAGCAGCCAAGCGGGTTTCGCCAAAAACATTCAGTACTTC.